The present T cell receptor beta chain was sequenced within a study of OX40 agonist ivuxolimab in advanced cancers. Study details: Eligibility admitted prior anti-PD-1, anti-PD-L1 or anti-CTLA-4 therapy; roughly 40% had some.

For this clone: Its antigen remains unknown.

Findings of the study overall: Clonal expansion was among the lowest in partial responders at 0.1-3.0 mg/kg, especially CD8+.

This table comes from immunoSEQ multiplex PCR, and its TCRdb copy is limited to in-frame clones, with some not included. The sample holds almost 80,000 clones, roughly 86% seen once. With 5 bases clipped from V and 4 bases from J, the junction kept 6 bases outside the gene matches. There are 14 residues in the CDR3. The germline CDR1 and CDR2 sequences are SGHTA and FQGNSA. The starting material was CD4+ or CD8+ T cells sorted from blood, obtained in a trial of the OX40 agonist ivuxolimab. The chain links TRBV7-2 to TRBJ2-7; TRBD1 matches at 9 bases. The clonotype comes from an adult with an advanced solid tumor such as melanoma, head and neck, liver or kidney cancer. The DNA of the CDR3 is TGTGCCAGCAGCCTTATGGACAGGGGATACGAGCAGTACTTC. Translation gives CASSLMDRGYEQYF.